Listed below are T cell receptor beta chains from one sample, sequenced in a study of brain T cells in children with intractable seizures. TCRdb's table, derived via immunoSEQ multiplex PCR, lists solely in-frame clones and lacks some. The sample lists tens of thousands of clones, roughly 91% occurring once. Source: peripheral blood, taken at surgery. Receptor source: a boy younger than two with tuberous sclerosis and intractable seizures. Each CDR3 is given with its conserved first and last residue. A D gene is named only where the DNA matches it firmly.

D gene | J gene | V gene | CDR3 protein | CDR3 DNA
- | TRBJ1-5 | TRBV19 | CASLPAWDSNQPQHF | TGTGCCAGCCTTCCAGCGTGGGATAGCAATCAGCCCCAGCATTTT
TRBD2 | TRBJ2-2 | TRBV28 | CASAIAGGGAGELFF | TGTGCCAGCGCCATAGCGGGAGGCGGGGCCGGGGAGCTGTTTTTT
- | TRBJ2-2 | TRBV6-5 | CASSYLGGGTGELFF | TGTGCCAGCAGTTATTTGGGAGGGGGAACCGGGGAGCTGTTTTTT
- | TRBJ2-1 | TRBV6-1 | CASSEVNSYNEQFF | TGTGCCAGCAGTGAAGTCAACTCCTACAATGAGCAGTTCTTC
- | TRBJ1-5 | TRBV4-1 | CASSQIGRQPQHF | TGCGCCAGCAGCCAGATAGGTAGGCAGCCCCAGCATTTT
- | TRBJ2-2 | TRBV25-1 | CASTPGGAPNTGELFF | TGTGCCAGCACCCCTGGGGGGGCGCCGAACACCGGGGAGCTGTTTTTT
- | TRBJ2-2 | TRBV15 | CATSRVESLNTGELFF | TGTGCCACCAGCAGAGTAGAGTCGCTGAACACCGGGGAGCTGTTTTTT
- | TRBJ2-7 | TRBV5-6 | CASEFHRDDYEQYF | TGTGCCAGCGAATTCCACAGGGACGATTACGAGCAGTACTTC
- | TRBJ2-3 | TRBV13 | CASSSRTRTDTQYF | TGTGCCAGCAGCTCCCGGACCCGCACAGATACGCAGTATTTT
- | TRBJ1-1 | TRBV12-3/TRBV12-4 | CASSFLDTEAFF | TGTGCCAGCAGTTTCTTAGACACTGAAGCTTTCTTT
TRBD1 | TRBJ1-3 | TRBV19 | CASTNRGRGNTIYF | TGTGCCAGTACCAACAGGGGTCGTGGAAACACCATATATTTT
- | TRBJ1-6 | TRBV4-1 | CASSQDSLGPLNSPLHF | TGCGCCAGCAGCCAAGATTCGTTGGGTCCCCTTAATTCACCCCTCCACTTT
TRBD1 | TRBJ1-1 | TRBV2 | CASDRGQNTEAFF | TGTGCCAGTGACAGGGGGCAGAACACTGAAGCTTTCTTT
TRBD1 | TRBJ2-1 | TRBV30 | CAWKPGTGGHNEQFF | TGTGCCTGGAAACCCGGGACAGGGGGGCACAATGAGCAGTTCTTC
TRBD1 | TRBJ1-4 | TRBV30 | CAWSVPGGAGEKLFF | TGTGCCTGGAGTGTTCCAGGGGGCGCAGGGGAAAAACTGTTTTTT
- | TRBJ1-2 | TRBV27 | CASSLSFGPNYGYTF | TGTGCCAGCAGTTTAAGTTTCGGACCAAACTATGGCTACACCTTC